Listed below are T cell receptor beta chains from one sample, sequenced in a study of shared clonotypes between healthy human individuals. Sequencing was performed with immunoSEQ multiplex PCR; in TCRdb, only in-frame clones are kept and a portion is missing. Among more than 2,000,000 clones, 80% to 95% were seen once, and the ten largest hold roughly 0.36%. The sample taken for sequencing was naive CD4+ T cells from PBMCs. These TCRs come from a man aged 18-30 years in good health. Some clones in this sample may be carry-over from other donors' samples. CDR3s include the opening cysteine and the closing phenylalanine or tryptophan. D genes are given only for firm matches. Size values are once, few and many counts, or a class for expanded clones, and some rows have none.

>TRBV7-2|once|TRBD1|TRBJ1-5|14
TGTGCCAGCAGCTACCTGGACAGGCGTCAGCCCCAGCATTTT
CASSYLDRRQPQHF
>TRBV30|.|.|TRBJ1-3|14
TGTGCCTGGGGGGACGCACCTTGGCGAAACACCATATATTTT
CAWGDAPWRNTIYF
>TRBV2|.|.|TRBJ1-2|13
TGTGCCACCGAGCGTACAGGGAAAGGGGGCTACACCTTC
CATERTGKGGYTF
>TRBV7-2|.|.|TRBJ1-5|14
TGTGCCAGCAGCTTAACAGGGCCCTGGCAGCCCCAGCATTTT
CASSLTGPWQPQHF
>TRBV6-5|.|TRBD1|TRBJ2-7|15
TGTGCCAGCAGTTACCAACAGGGGGCGACCTACGAGCAGTACTTC
CASSYQQGATYEQYF
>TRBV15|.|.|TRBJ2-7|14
TGTGCCACCAGCAGAGAGACCCTTTCCTACGAGCAGTACTTC
CATSRETLSYEQYF
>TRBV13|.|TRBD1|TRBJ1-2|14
TGTGCCAGCAGCCTTCCTGGGACAGGGAATGGCTACACCTTC
CASSLPGTGNGYTF
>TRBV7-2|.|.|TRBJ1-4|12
TGTGCCAGCAGTCGTCTCCGGGAGAAACTGTTTTTT
CASSRLREKLFF
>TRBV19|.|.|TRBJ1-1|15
TGTGCCAGTAGTATAGACCCCCAGTGGGACACTGAAGCTTTCTTT
CASSIDPQWDTEAFF
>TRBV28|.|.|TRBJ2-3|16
TGTGCCAGCCCTCCTGGGGGGCTAGCCTTCACAGATACGCAGTATTTT
CASPPGGLAFTDTQYF
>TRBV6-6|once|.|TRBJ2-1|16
TGTGCCAGCAGTGCTCGGGGGCTTTGGTCCTACAATGAGCAGTTCTTC
CASSARGLWSYNEQFF
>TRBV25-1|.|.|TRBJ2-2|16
TGTGCCAGCAGTGAGGAGGGGCGGGGGAACACCGGGGAGCTGTTTTTT
CASSEEGRGNTGELFF
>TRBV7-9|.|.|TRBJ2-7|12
TGTGCCAGCAGCTTAGCGTTAGAGCAGCAGTACTTC
CASSLALEQQYF
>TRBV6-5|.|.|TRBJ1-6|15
TGTGCCAGAGTACAGGCCTTAGTGACGGGTTCACCCCTCCACTTT
CARVQALVTGSPLHF
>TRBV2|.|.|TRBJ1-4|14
TGTGCCAGCAGTGTCCGCAGGGAAGGAGAAAAACTGTTTTTT
CASSVRREGEKLFF
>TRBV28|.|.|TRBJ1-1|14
TGTGCCAGCAGTTTACCGACAAGGTACACTGAAGCTTTCTTT
CASSLPTRYTEAFF
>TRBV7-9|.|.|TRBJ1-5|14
TGTGCCAGCAGCTTTGGGGGGGTACGTCAGCCCCAGCATTTT
CASSFGGVRQPQHF
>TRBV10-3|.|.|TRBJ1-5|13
TGTGCCATCAGTTCAGGGGAGAACCAGCCCCAGCATTTT
CAISSGENQPQHF
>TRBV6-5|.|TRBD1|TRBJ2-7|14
TGTGCCAGCAGTTCGAAGACAGGGGCCTACGAGCAGTACTTC
CASSSKTGAYEQYF
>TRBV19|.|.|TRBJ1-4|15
TGTGCCAGTAGTCTTTCCGGCCCCGGGAATGAAAAACTGTTTTTT
CASSLSGPGNEKLFF
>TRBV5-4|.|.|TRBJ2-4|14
TGTGCCAGCAGCTTGGCCGGAGCCAAAAACATTCAGTACTTC
CASSLAGAKNIQYF
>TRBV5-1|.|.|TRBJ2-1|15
TGCGCCAGCAGCTTGGTCCCCCAGATGGGCAATGAGCAGTTCTTC
CASSLVPQMGNEQFF
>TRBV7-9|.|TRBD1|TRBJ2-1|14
TGTGCCAGCAGCTTGACAGGGGGTGACAATGAGCAGTTCTTC
CASSLTGGDNEQFF
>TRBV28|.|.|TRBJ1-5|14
TGTGCCAGCAGTCTGGCCCCCTACGGGCAGCCCCAGCATTTT
CASSLAPYGQPQHF
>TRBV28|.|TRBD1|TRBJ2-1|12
TGTGCCAGCAGTTTCAGGGGGAATGAGCAGTTCTTC
CASSFRGNEQFF
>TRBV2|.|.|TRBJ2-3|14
TGTGCCAGCCGGCGAGTACAGCAAACAGATACGCAGTATTTT
CASRRVQQTDTQYF
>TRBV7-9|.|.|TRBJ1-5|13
TGTGCCAGCAGTTGGGGGGCCGGTCAGCCCCAGCATTTT
CASSWGAGQPQHF
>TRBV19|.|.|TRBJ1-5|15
TGTGCCAGTAGTATCACCGGGCCACTCAATCAGCCCCAGCATTTT
CASSITGPLNQPQHF
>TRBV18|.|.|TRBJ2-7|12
TGTGCCAGCTCACCACGGAAATACGAGCAGTACTTC
CASSPRKYEQYF
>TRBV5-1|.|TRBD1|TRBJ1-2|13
TGCGCCAGCAGCTTGGCACAGGGGGCGGGCTACACCTTC
CASSLAQGAGYTF
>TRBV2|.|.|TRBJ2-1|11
TGTGCCAGCGACTTGAGCGATGAGCAGTTCTTC
CASDLSDEQFF
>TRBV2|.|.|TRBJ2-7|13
TGTGCCAGCGGGGGGACACAGGGTATTGGGCAGTACTTC
CASGGTQGIGQYF
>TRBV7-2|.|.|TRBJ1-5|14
TGTGCCAGCAGCTTAGACCGGAGCAATCAGCCCCAGCATTTT
CASSLDRSNQPQHF
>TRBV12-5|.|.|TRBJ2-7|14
TGTGCTAGTGGCCCCGGGACTTATTGGGGCGAGCAGTACTTC
CASGPGTYWGEQYF
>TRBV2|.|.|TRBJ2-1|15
TGTGCCAGCACCGAGGGAAGGAGCTCCTACAATGAGCAGTTCTTC
CASTEGRSSYNEQFF
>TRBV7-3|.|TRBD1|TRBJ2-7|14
TGTGCCAGCAGCTACCCGGGACAGGGTGGCGAGCAGTACTTC
CASSYPGQGGEQYF
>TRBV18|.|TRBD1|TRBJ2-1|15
TGTGCCAGCGCCGACAGGGTAGGAGCCTACAATGAGCAGTTCTTC
CASADRVGAYNEQFF
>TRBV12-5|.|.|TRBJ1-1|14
TGTGCTAGTGGTCCCCCCGGCGTTTTGAATGAAGCTTTCTTT
CASGPPGVLNEAFF
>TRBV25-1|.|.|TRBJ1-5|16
TGTGCCAGCAGTGGGAGACTTGACGGGGATGATCAGCCCCAGCATTTT
CASSGRLDGDDQPQHF
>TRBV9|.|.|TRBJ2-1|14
TGTGCCAGCAGCGCGGGGTGGATGGACAATGAGCAGTTCTTC
CASSAGWMDNEQFF
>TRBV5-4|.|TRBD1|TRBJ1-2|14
TGTGCCAGCAGCTTGGGGGGGACAGGGGATGGCTACACCTTC
CASSLGGTGDGYTF
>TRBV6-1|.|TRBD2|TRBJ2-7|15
TGTGCCAGCAGTTCATTTTCGACTAGCGGGAATGGCCAGTACTTC
CASSSFSTSGNGQYF
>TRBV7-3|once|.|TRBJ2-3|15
TGTGCCAGCAGCTTACGGGCAGCTAGCACAGATACGCAGTATTTT
CASSLRAASTDTQYF
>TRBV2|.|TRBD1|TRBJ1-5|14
TGTGCCAGCAGGACCGACAGGGGAAATCAGCCCCAGCATTTT
CASRTDRGNQPQHF
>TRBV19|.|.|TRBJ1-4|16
TGTGCCAGTAGGGGACCTCCGGGATATACAAATGAAAAACTGTTTTTT
CASRGPPGYTNEKLFF
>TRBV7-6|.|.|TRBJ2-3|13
TGTGCCAGCAGCCCCGACGGGCAGGGCGGTCAGTATTTT
CASSPDGQGGQYF
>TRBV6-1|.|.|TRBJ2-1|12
TGTGCCAGCAGTGTTACTAGGAATGAGCAGTTCTTC
CASSVTRNEQFF
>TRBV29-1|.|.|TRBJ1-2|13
TGCAGCGTTCTAAGGGGACACGCCGGGGGCTACACCTTC
CSVLRGHAGGYTF
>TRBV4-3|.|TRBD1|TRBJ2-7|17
TGCGCCAGCAGCCAGAAAATGACCGGGACAGGGACCTACGAGCAGTACTTC
CASSQKMTGTGTYEQYF
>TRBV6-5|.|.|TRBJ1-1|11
TGTGCCAGCAGTTATATGGGGGAAGCTTTCTTT
CASSYMGEAFF
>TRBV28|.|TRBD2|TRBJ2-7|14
TGTGCCAGCAGTCGGACTAGCGGTTCCTACGAGCAGTACTTC
CASSRTSGSYEQYF
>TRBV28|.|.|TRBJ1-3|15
TGTGCCAGCAGTTTTCTCAGGGAGGCTGGAAACACCATATATTTT
CASSFLREAGNTIYF